This note documents a single T cell receptor beta chain sequence. This clone was observed a single time. What this receptor recognizes is not known. The sample holds no much larger clone one base away, and base qualities are not on file. The data originate from a study of early stage breast cancer tumors (dated 2017 in TCRdb). Regarding the research as a whole: Of the roughly 15 invasive breast tumors, some twelve were found to be estrogen receptor-positive, progesterone receptor-positive and HER2-negative. Of the approximately twelve ER+/PR+/HER2- tumors, eight were classified as invasive ductal carcinomas and four as invasive lobular carcinomas. On average, each sample had 8 to 10-fold read coverage. A total of 2.7 million or so templates, representing some 1,000,000 unique clonotypes, were detected across all samples. The paper's findings and limits, for the study overall: Bulk genomic DNA sequencing of unsorted cells missed chain pairing and functional markers such as CD4, CD8 and FOXP3. Enriched TCRB sequences shared across patients were found to be mostly commonly generated sequences that were unlikely to play an important role in the tumor microenvironment. Repertoires from blood and normal breast were more alike than repertoires from blood and tumor, and in about 90% of the 16 patients, comparing each tissue with blood separated tumor from normal. Analysis by tumor subtype was prevented by the small cohort size. Compared with adjacent normal breast tissue, tumors had about 2.5-fold higher T cell density and higher clonality.

Every sample was amplified as two independent genomic DNA replicates, using 0.5 ug for blood and approximately 1.4 ug for tumor or normal breast. TCRB sequencing of genomic DNA was carried out with the ImmunoSeq Intro kit according to the manufacturer's instructions. Multiplex PCR ran 30 to 40 cycles with proprietary primers and spike-in control sequences for absolute quantification. An 87-bp fragment spanning the CDR3 and flanking V and J genes was sequenced with single-end 150-bp reads. Seven samples, with two replicates for each sample, were multiplexed per lane of an Illumina MiSeq using version 3.0 chemistry. The study's processing was this. The vendor's proprietary pipeline processed the raw data and merged both replicates into a single result for each sample. A clonotype was defined as productive rearrangements that share the same V-gene family, CDR3 amino acid sequence and J-gene segment. Clonality was computed as 1 minus the normalized Shannon entropy (Pielou evenness) of TCRB abundances. To estimate T cell density, the total number of templates was divided by the number of input cells, which was inferred from the amount of DNA input. Recon was used with default parameters to estimate total repertoire diversity and clonality. Clonotypes with over 0.1% abundance in tumor and at least 32-fold higher abundance in tumor than in normal breast were defined as tumor-enriched. In its TCRdb copy, this immuneACCESS table keeps in-frame sequences only and misses some clones. Where compared with another copy, unresolved V genes explain less than half of these, and the others have no known cause. The V and J calls and clone size come from that table; D and trimming were worked out from the DNA. For this sample the table gives about 69,000 clones, of which approximately 80% were detected only once. Clones ranked in the top ten supply approximately 4.5% of the sample.

Trimming removed 3 bases from V and 4 bases from J; the gene matches leave 5 bases unexplained. The CDR3 runs 16 amino acids, cysteine and phenylalanine included. The kept DNA is CDR3 alone, 48 bases in frame from the first base. Based on the germline V gene (reference sequence), the CDR1 and CDR2 sequences are LNHDA and SQIVND. The study profiled bulk TCR beta-chain repertoires in matched peripheral blood, tumor and adjacent normal breast tissue taken from approximately 15 patients with early-stage breast cancer. Before surgery, roughly 5-11 mL of whole blood was collected into EDTA tubes and then processed within 2 hours. Peripheral blood mononuclear cells were isolated by Ficoll-Paque centrifugation in SepMate-50 tubes. For storage in liquid nitrogen, PBMCs were cryopreserved as aliquots of 2 to 4 million cells in roughly 90% FBS with 10% DMSO. Genomic DNA was extracted with the Qiagen AllPrep DNA/RNA Mini kit.

The sequence derives from a person in their forties with breast cancer. This sequence uses TRBV19 and TRBJ2-1; TRBD1 aligns with 11 central bases. The specimen was blood. CDR3 reads: CASSIVGTGGYNEQFF. The nucleotide sequence is TGTGCCAGTAGTATCGTGGGGACAGGGGGTTACAATGAGCAGTTCTTC.